What follows describes a single T cell receptor (beta chain). J gave up 0 bases and V 1 base, and 4 bases lay outside the gene matches. CDR3 length: 16 amino acids. Germline V CDR1 and CDR2: SGHVS, FQNEAQ. These data come from a study of blood T cell repertoires in COVID-19. Study-level information: Some COVID-19 samples were acute and others convalescent; all came from the United States, Italy and Spain. T cells, B-cell-depleted T cells, or PBMCs provided the cDNA or gDNA that served as material.

The Seattle patients, enrolled during active infection, were followed longitudinally. Methods used by the authors: From reference gene primer amplification, estimates of nucleated cell counts were derived. Assay used: immunoSEQ multiplex PCR; TCRdb lists only in-frame clones, some missing. D and trimming come from the DNA, and the V and J calls and clone size come from that table. This sample yields tens of thousands of clones, of which roughly nine tenths are seen a single time; around two fifths belongs to the top ten. The clonotype was recovered from a woman aged 55-70 years with COVID-19, enrolled during active disease. Specimen: peripheral blood. The chain carries TRBV7-8 and TRBJ2-3, with TRBD2 identical over 7 bases. CDR3 coding DNA: TGTGCCAGCAGCTTAGGGCTAGCGGTTAGCACAGATACGCAGTATTTT. Amino acid sequence: CASSLGLAVSTDTQYF.